The clone carrying this T cell receptor (beta chain) was detected ten times or more. This entry belongs to a study of T-cell reconstitution after alpha-beta-depleted transplantation in children. V lost 4 bases and J lost 7; bases outside the gene matches: 2. The CDR3 covers 13 residues. The germline V gene encodes CDR1 SGDLS and CDR2 YYNGEE. TCRbeta library construction was performed incorporating unique molecular identifiers. Each CDR3 protein gets one entry after TCRdb re-called the PCR reads with MiXCR. The data contain some 300,000 distinct CDR3 sequences, around a tenth of them seen just once; the ten biggest clones take up 2% to 3%.

This sequence joins TRBV9 and TRBJ2-1; TRBD2 agrees at 10 bases. The sequence was collected from a human donor who donated a stem cell graft to a child with acute lymphoblastic leukemia. The sample in question was PBMCs from the stem cell graft donor, obtained from the stem cell graft. CDR3 sequence reads: CASSLAGENEQFF. CDR3 DNA: TGTGCCAGCAGCCTAGCGGGAGAGAATGAGCAGTTCTTC.